Below, one T cell receptor (beta chain) is given with its context. What it recognizes is unknown. CDR3 length: 14 amino acids. Between the trimmed V and J ends, which lost 6 bases and 2 bases, there was a span of 8 bases. Germline loops: CDR1 MNHEY, CDR2 SVGAGI. The PCR ran on 60 Vbeta and 13 Jbeta primers. Per the study methods: An analysis that came later counted tens of millions of unique TCR beta chains, around 12 million shared. The data were produced by immunoSEQ multiplex PCR, yet TCRdb's version contains in-frame clones alone and is incomplete. V and J calls and clone size follow that table, whereas D and trimming were derived from the DNA. Here the sample spans about 190,000 clones, 60% to 80% being singletons. The sample belongs to a study of cytomegalovirus exposure and HLA in healthy donors. Findings of the study overall: Apparent HLA restriction characterized most CMV-associated TCR beta chains in a later analysis. HLA-A and HLA-B allele assignments for most subjects were reportedly predicted accurately using TCR beta sequences. There were several of the most significant clusters that appeared linked to common viral pathogens in a later analysis.

Sequenced: PBMCs. The sequence was collected from a woman aged 25 to 39 in good health and CMV-seropositive. The chain employs TRBV6-5 and TRBJ1-6; TRBD1 is a possible D gene (5 bases). CDR3 residues: CASRPDTYNSPLHF. DNA of the CDR3: TGTGCCAGCAGGCCGGACACCTATAATTCACCCCTCCACTTT.